A single sample gave rise to the 9 T cell receptor beta chains below, sequenced in a study of blood T cells in healthy people across ages. A second about 7 to 12 cycle PCR used barcoded and J-beta primers. MiXCR, applied by TCRdb to the 5' RACE reads, yields one record per CDR3 protein. The data show approximately 1.5 million distinct CDR3 sequences, with roughly a third seen just once and 11% held by the top ten. Material: blood. The receptor set was obtained from a woman aged 25-40 years in good health.

Comment on this clonotype: One end of the junction fails to match germline, which may point to a read error. The gene calls are TRBV12-3 or TRBV12-4 and TRBJ2-1; D remains unclear. CDR3 length: 12 amino acids. The DNA of the CDR3 is TGTGCCAGCAGGTTAGGGTTTAGCGAGCAGTTCTTC. It translates to CASRLGFSEQFF.

J is TRBJ2-3 and V is TRBV5-1; maybe TRBD2 (5 bases). The CDR3 has 15 amino acids. Germline lookup yields CDR1 SGHRS and CDR2 YFSETQ. Trimming removed 4 bases from V and 2 bases from J, with 14 bases in between. CDR3 protein: CASSPSLRVTDTQYF. The CDR3 region has the DNA TGCGCCAGCAGCCCGTCTTTGCGGGTCACAGATACGCAGTATTTT.

In this sample, this clonotype turned up a few times. The rearrangement links TRBV12-3 or TRBV12-4 to TRBJ2-2; D is possibly TRBD2 (7 bases). The CDR3 has 15 amino acids. V lost 7 bases and J 4 bases, leaving 16 bases between the germline ends. The CDR3, as DNA: TGTGCCAGCACCCTAGGGGGGGCCGGCACCGGGGAGCTGTTTTTT. Protein product: CASTLGGAGTGELFF.

The chain recombines TRBV5-1 with TRBJ1-2, with TRBD1 as a possible D gene (6 bases). The V gene's germline CDR1 is SGHRS and CDR2 YFSETQ. This CDR3 has 15 amino acids. Trimming left V 4 bases short and J 4 bases short, with 17 bases between. The CDR3 sequence: CASSPDGGAGYGYTF. The CDR3 nucleotides read TGCGCCAGCAGCCCGGACGGGGGCGCGGGCTATGGCTACACCTTC.

The chain couples TRBV6-1 to TRBJ2-7; D is possibly TRBD1 or TRBD2 (5 bases each). There are 13 residues in the CDR3. CDR1 is MNHNS, CDR2 SASEGT, per germline. V was pared by 4 bases and J by 8 bases, with 15 bases between. Written as DNA, the CDR3 is TGTGCCAGCAGTGGAGGGGCCAGGATAAAGCAGTACTTC. Its protein is CASSGGARIKQYF.

Ten or more counts support this clonotype. The J gene is TRBJ2-5, the V gene TRBV20-1; possibly TRBD1 or TRBD2 for D (5 bases each). This CDR3 is 13 amino acids long. Germline CDR1 reads DFQATT; CDR2 reads SNEGSKA (reference sequence). Written as DNA, the CDR3 is TGCAGCGCCACCGGGACCTTCCAAGAGACCCAGTACTTC. Residues: CSATGTFQETQYF.

V gene TRBV5-5 combines with J gene TRBJ2-1; D is ambiguous. The CDR3 extends over 16 amino acids. V was cut by 0 bases and J by 0 bases, with 10 bases left in between. CDR1 is SGHKS, CDR2 YYEKEE, per germline (reference sequence). The CDR3 DNA sequence: TGTGCCAGCAGCTTGGGGCTCGAGCTCTCCTACAATGAGCAGTTCTTC. Protein sequence: CASSLGLELSYNEQFF.

This clonotype was counted between two and nine times. The rearrangement links TRBV20-1 to TRBJ1-1, with 11 positions matching TRBD1. The CDR3 runs to 14 residues. The V and J ends lost 3 bases and 5 bases, in that order; junction bases with no gene match: 5. Per germline, CDR1 DFQATT and CDR2 SNEGSKA (reference sequence). CDR3 in amino acids: CSASGQGAKTEAFF. The DNA for the CDR3 is TGCAGTGCTAGTGGACAGGGGGCGAAGACTGAAGCTTTCTTT.

The chain links TRBV20-1 to TRBJ1-4, with D tentatively TRBD1 (5 bases). Trimming left V 6 bases short and J 5 bases short, with 19 bases between. The CDR3 is made up of 15 amino acids. CDR1 is DFQATT and CDR2 is SNEGSKA in the germline V gene (reference sequence). CDR3 DNA: TGCAGTGCAAGGGATCGGGACGGGTTAAATGAAAAACTGTTTTTT. As protein: CSARDRDGLNEKLFF.